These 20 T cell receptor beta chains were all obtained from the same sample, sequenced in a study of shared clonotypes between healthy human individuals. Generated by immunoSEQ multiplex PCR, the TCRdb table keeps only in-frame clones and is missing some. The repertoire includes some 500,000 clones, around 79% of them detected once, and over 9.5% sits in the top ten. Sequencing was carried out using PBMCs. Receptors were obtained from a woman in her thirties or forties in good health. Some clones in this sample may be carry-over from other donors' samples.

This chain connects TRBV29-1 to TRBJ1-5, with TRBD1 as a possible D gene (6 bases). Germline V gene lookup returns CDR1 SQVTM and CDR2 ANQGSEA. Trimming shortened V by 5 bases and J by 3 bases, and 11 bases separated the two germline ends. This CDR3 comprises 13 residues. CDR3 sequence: CSVLQGANQPQHF. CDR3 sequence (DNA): TGCAGCGTTTTACAGGGTGCCAATCAGCCCCAGCATTTT.

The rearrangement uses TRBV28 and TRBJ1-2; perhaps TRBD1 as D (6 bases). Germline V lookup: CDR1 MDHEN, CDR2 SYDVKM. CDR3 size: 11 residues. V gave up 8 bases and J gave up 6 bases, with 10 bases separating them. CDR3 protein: CASYRVDGYTF. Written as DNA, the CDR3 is TGTGCCAGCTACAGGGTAGATGGCTACACCTTC.

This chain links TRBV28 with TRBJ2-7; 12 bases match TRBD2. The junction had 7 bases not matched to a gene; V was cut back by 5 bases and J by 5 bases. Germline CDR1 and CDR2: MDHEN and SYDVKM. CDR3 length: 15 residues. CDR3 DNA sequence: TGTGCCAGCAGTAGGCCTAGCGGGAGGGCCCACGAGCAGTACTTC. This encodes CASSRPSGRAHEQYF.

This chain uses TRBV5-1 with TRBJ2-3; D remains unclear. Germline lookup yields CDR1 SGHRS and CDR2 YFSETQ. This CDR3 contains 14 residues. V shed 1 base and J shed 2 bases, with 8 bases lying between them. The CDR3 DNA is TGCGCCAGCAGCTTGTCCGGGCCCACAGATACGCAGTATTTT. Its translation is CASSLSGPTDTQYF.

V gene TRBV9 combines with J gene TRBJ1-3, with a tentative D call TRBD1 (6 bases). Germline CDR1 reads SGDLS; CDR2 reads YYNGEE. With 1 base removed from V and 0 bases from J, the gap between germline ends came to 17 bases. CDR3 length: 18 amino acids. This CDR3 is CASSVSVAGADSGNTIYF. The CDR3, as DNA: TGTGCCAGCAGCGTATCTGTTGCAGGGGCTGACTCTGGAAACACCATATATTTT.

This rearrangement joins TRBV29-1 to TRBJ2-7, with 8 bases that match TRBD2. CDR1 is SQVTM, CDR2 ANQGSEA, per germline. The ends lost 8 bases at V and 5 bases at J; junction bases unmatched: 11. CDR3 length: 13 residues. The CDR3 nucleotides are TGCAGCATCGGGCCCAGCGGGAGCGACGAGCAGTACTTC. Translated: CSIGPSGSDEQYF.

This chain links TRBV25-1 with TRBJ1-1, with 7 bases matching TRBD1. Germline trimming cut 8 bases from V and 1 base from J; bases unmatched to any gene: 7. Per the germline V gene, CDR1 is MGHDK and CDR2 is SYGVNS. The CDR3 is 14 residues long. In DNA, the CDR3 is TGTGCCAGCCAGACAGGGCTGAGGAACACTGAAGCTTTCTTT. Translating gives CASQTGLRNTEAFF. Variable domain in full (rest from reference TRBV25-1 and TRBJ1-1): EADIYQTPRYLVIGTGKKITLECSQTMGHDKMYWYQQDPGMELHLIHYSYGVNSTEKGDLSSESTVSRIRTEHFPLTLESARPSHTSQYLCASQTGLRNTEAFFGQGTRLTVV.

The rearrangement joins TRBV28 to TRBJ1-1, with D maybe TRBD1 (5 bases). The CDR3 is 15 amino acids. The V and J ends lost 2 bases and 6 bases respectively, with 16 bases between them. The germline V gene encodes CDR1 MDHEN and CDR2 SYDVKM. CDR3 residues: CASSLRISWGAEAFF. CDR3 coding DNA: TGTGCCAGCAGTTTACGGATCTCCTGGGGCGCTGAAGCTTTCTTT. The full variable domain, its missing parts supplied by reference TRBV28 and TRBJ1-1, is DVKVTQSSRYLVKRTGEKVFLECVQDMDHENMFWYRQDPGLGLRLIYFSYDVKMKEKGDIPEGYSVSREKKERFSLILESASTNQTSMYLCASSLRISWGAEAFFGQGTRLTVV.

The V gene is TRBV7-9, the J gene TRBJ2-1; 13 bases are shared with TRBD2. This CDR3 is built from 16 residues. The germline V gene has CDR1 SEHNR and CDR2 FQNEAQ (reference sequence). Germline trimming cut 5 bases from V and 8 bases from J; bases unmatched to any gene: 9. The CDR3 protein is CASSKTSGGISDEQFF. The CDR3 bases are TGTGCCAGCAGCAAGACTAGCGGGGGGATCTCTGATGAGCAGTTCTTC.

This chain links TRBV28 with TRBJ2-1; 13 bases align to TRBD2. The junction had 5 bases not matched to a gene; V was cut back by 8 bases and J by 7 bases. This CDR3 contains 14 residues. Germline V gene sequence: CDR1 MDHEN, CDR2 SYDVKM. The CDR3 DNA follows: TGTGCCAGCGGGACTAGCGGGATTTTAAATGAGCAGTTCTTC. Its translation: CASGTSGILNEQFF.

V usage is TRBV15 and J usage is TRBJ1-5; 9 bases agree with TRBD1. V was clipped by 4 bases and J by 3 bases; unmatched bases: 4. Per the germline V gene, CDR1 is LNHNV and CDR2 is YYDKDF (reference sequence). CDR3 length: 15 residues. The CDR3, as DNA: TGTGCCACCAGCACGGGACAGGGCGACAATCAGCCCCAGCATTTT. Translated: CATSTGQGDNQPQHF.

The CDR3 DNA sequence: TGTGCCAGTAGTTTCAGCCATGGTGCGTACAATGAGCAGTTCTTC. Residues: CASSFSHGAYNEQFF. The chain recombines TRBV19 with TRBJ2-1; D unresolved. The CDR3 is 15 amino acids. The germline V gene has CDR1 LNHDA and CDR2 SQIVND (reference sequence). V lost 5 bases and J 4 bases, leaving 15 bases between the germline ends.

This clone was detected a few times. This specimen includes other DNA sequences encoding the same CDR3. This CDR3 reads CASSVGGGGEQYF. DNA for the CDR3: TGTGCCAGCAGCGTAGGAGGGGGCGGCGAGCAGTACTTC. The chain recombines TRBV9 with TRBJ2-5, with 7 bases fitting TRBD1. The DNA end lines up better with TRBJ2-7; the J call may be wrong. This CDR3 is 13 amino acids long. CDR1 SGDLS and CDR2 YYNGEE come from the germline V gene.

The CDR3 coding sequence is TGCGCCAGCAGCCAAGAAGGGACTAGCGGGAGTTATCGGGGAAACATTCAGTACTTC. It translates to CASSQEGTSGSYRGNIQYF. The genes are TRBV4-1 and TRBJ2-4, with 14 bases aligning to TRBD2. The CDR3 has 19 residues. CDR1 is MGHRA, CDR2 YSYEKL, per germline. The V and J ends lost 0 bases and 6 bases, in that order; junction bases with no gene match: 10.

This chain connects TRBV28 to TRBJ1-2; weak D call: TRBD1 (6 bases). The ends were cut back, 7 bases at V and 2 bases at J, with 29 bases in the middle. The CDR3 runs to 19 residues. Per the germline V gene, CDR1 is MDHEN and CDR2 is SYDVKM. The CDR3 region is CASTDIGGSHRGGNYGYTF. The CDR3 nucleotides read TGTGCCAGCACCGACATTGGGGGCTCTCACCGAGGGGGGAACTATGGCTACACCTTC.

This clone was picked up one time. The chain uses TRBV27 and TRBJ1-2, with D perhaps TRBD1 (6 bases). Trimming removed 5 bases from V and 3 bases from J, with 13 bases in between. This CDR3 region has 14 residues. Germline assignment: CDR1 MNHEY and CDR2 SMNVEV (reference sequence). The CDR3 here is CASSTQTGDYGYTF. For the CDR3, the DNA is TGTGCCAGCAGTACCCAGACAGGTGACTATGGCTACACCTTC.

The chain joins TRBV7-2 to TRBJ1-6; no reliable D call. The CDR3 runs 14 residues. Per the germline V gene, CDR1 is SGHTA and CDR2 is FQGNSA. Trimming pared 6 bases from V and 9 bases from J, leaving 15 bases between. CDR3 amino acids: CASRPTRVGSPLHF. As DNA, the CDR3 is TGTGCCAGCAGACCGACCCGGGTGGGTTCACCCCTCCACTTT.

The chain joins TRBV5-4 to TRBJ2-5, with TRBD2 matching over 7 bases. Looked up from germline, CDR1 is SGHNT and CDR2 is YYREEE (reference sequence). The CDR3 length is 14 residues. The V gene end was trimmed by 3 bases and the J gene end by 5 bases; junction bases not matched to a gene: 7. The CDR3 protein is CASSSYGGLETQYF. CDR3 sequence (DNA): TGTGCCAGCAGCTCATACGGGGGGTTGGAGACCCAGTACTTC.

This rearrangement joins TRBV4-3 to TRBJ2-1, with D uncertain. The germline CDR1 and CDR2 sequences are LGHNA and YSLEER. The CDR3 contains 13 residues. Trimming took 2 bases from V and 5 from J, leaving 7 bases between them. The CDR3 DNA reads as TGCGCCAGCAGCCAAACAAACAACAATGAGCAGTTCTTC. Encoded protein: CASSQTNNNEQFF.

The chain's CDR3 is CASSLVDRHYGYTF. The CDR3 DNA is TGTGCCAGCAGTTTAGTAGACAGACACTATGGCTACACCTTC. This chain joins TRBV28 and TRBJ1-2, with TRBD1 as a possible D gene (5 bases). V gave up 2 bases and J gave up 3 bases, with 10 bases separating them. This CDR3 region has 14 residues. Germline CDR1 MDHEN, CDR2 SYDVKM.